This T cell receptor beta chain comes out of a study of graft-versus-host responses after intestinal transplantation. In the study overall: The whole recipient group had anti-thymocyte globulin induction followed by tacrolimus and steroids for roughly three years. Findings and caveats of the study: GvH clones were identified in recipient marrow, with some first appearing in ileum or blood. The study found high graft-versus-host to host-versus-graft clonal ratios in allografts of patients with graft-donor T cell macrochimerism. Peak circulating GvH clone levels tracked with early post-transplant HvG declines.

V dropped 0 bases and J dropped 6; count of bases not matched to a gene: 8. Germline V gives CDR1 MNHNS, CDR2 SASEGT. The CDR3 length is 16 residues. Regarding this clone: Its specificity is not known.

The protocol was immunoSEQ multiplex PCR, while the TCRdb copy is restricted to in-frame clones and leaves out a portion. The sample consists of approximately 25,000 clones, 93% of them appearing once. This specimen was PBMCs, taken 18 days after transplant. The J gene is TRBJ1-5, the V gene TRBV6-1, with 7 bases aligning to TRBD1. The TCR sequence derives from a human patient who received an intestinal transplant, so some T cells may come from the graft donor. The CDR3 loop is CASSEAVDRASQPQHF. The DNA for the CDR3 is TGTGCCAGCAGTGAAGCCGTCGACAGGGCGAGTCAGCCCCAGCATTTT.